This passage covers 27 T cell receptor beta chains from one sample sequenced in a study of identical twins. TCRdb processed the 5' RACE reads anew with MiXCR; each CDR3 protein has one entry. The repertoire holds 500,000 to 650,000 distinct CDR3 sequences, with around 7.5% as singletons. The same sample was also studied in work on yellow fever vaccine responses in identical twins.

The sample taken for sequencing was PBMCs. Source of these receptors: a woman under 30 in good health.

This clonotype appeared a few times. The CDR3 loop is CASSYMGTDTQYF. CDR3 bases: TGTGCCAGCAGTTACATGGGCACAGATACGCAGTATTTT. This chain links TRBV6-6 with TRBJ2-3; D unresolved. Trimming stripped 2 bases from V and 1 base from J, with 4 bases between. Germline assignment: CDR1 MNHNY and CDR2 SVGAGI (reference sequence). This CDR3 spans 13 amino acids.

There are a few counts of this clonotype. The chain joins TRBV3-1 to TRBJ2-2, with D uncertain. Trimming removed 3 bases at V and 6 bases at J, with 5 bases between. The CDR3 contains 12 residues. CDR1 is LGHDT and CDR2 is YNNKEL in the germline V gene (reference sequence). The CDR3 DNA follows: TGTGCCAGCAGCCAGTGGGCCGGGGAGCTGTTTTTT. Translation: CASSQWAGELFF.

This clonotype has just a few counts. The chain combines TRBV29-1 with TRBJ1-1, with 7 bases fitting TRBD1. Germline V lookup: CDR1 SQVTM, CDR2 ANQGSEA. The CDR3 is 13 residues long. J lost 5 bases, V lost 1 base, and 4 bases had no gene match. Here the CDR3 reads CSVEVEGATEAFF. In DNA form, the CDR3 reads TGCAGCGTTGAAGTCGAGGGGGCAACTGAAGCTTTCTTT.

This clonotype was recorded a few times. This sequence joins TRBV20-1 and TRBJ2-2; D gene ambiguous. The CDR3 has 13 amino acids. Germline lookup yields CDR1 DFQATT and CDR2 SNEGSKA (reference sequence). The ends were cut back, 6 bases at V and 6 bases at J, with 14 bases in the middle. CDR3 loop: CSAPQKSAGELFF. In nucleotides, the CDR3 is TGCAGTGCCCCCCAGAAAAGCGCCGGGGAGCTGTTTTTT.

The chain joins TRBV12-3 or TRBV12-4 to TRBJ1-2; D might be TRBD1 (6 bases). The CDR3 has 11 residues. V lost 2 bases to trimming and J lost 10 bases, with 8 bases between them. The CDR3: CASSLWDNYTF. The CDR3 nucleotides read TGTGCCAGCAGTTTATGGGACAACTACACCTTC.

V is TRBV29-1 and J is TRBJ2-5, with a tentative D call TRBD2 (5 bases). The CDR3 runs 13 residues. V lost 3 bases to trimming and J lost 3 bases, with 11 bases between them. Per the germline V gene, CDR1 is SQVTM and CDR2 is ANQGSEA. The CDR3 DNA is TGCAGCGTTGACCTAGCAGCGAAAGAGACCCAGTACTTC. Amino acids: CSVDLAAKETQYF.

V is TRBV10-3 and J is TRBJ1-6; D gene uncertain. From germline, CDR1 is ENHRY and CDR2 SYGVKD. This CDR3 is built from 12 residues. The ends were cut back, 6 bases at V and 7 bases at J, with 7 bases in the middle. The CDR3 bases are TGTGCCATCAGCGACAAAAATTCACCCCTCCACTTT. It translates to CAISDKNSPLHF.

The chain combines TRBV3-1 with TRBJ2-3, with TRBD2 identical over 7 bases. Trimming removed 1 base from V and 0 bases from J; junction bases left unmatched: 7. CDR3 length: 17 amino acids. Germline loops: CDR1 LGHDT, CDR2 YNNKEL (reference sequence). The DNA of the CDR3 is TGTGCCAGCAGCCAAGGAGCGCTAGCGGCTAGCACAGATACGCAGTATTTT. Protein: CASSQGALAASTDTQYF.

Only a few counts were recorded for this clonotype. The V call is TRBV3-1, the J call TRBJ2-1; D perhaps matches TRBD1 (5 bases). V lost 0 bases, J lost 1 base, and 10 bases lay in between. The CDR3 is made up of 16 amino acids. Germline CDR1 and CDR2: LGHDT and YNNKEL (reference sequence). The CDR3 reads CASSQDRVLSYNEQFF. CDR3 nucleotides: TGTGCCAGCAGCCAAGACAGGGTCTTATCCTACAATGAGCAGTTCTTC.

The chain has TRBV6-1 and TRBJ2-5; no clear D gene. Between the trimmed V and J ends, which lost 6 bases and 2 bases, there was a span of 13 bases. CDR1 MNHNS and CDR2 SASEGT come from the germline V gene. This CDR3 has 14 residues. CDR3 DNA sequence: TGTGCCAGCAGCCCCCACGCTACTCAAGAGACCCAGTACTTC. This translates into CASSPHATQETQYF.

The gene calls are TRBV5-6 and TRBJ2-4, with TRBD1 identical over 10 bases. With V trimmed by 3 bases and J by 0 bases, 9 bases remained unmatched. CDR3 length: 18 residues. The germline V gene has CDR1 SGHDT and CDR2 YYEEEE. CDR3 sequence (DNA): TGTGCCAGCAGCTCCTATTTGACAGGGGGCAAAGCCAAAAACATTCAGTACTTC. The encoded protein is CASSSYLTGGKAKNIQYF.

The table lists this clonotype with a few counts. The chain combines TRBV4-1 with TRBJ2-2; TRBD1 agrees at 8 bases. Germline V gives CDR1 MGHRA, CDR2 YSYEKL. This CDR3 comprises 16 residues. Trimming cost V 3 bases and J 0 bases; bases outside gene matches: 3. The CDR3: CASSQTGASNTGELFF. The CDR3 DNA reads TGCGCCAGCAGCCAGACAGGGGCTTCGAACACCGGGGAGCTGTTTTTT.

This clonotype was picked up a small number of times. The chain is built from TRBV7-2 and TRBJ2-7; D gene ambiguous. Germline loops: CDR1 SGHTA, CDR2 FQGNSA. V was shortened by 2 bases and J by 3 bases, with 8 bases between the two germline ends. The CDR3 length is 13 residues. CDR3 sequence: CASSLTGLYEQYF. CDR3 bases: TGTGCCAGCAGCTTAACCGGCCTCTACGAGCAGTACTTC.

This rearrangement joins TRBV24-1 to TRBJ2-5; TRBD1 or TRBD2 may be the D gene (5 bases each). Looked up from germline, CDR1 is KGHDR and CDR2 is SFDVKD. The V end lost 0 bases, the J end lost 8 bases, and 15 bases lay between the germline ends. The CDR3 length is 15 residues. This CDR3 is CATSDLAGTTGTQYF. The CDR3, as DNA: TGTGCCACCAGTGATTTGGCCGGGACCACGGGAACCCAGTACTTC.

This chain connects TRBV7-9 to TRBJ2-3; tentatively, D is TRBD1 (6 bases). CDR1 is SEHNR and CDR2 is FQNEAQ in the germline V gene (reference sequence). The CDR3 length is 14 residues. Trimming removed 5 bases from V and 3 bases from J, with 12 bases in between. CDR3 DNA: TGTGCCAGCAGCCGCGGACAGAGAACAGATACGCAGTATTTT. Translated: CASSRGQRTDTQYF.

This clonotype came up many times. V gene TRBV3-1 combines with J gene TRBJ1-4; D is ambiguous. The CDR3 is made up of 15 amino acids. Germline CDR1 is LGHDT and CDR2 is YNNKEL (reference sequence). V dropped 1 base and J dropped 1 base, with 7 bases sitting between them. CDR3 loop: CASSQAGRTNEKLFF. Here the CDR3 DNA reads TGTGCCAGCAGCCAAGCAGGACGAACTAATGAAAAACTGTTTTTT.

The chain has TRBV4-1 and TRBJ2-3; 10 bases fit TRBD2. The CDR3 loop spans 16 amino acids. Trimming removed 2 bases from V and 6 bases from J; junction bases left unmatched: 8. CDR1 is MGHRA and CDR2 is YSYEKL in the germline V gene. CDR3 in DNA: TGCGCCAGCAGCCAACCAGCGGGGGGGCCATCGGATACGCAGTATTTT. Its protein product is CASSQPAGGPSDTQYF.

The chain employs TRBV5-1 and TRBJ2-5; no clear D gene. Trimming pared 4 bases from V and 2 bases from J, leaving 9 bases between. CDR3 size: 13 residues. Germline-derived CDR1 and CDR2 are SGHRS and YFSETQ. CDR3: CASSSAVQETQYF. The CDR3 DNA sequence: TGCGCCAGCAGCAGCGCGGTACAAGAGACCCAGTACTTC.

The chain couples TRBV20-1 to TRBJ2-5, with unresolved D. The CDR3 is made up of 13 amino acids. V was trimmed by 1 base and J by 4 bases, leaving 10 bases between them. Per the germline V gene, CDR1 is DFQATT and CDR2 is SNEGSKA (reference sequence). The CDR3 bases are TGCAGTGCTAGAGTGACAACGCCAGAGACCCAGTACTTC. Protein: CSARVTTPETQYF.

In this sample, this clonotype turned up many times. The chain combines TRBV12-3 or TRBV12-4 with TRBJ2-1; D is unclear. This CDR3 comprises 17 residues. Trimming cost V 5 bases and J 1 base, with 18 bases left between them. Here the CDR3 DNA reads TGTGCCAGCAGTCAACCCCTCCGGCTTCGATCCTACAATGAGCAGTTCTTC. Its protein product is CASSQPLRLRSYNEQFF.

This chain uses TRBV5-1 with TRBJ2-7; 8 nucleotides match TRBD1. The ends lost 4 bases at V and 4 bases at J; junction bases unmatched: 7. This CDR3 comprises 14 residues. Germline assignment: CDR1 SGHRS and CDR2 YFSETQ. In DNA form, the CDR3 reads TGCGCCAGCAGCCAACTGACAGGGGAATACGAGCAGTACTTC. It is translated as CASSQLTGEYEQYF.

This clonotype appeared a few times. CDR3 loop: CASSRDRGREQETQYF. CDR3 coding DNA: TGTGCCAGCAGCAGGGACAGGGGGAGGGAACAAGAGACCCAGTACTTC. V is TRBV28 and J is TRBJ2-5; 11 bases align to TRBD1. Trimming removed 6 bases from V and 2 bases from J; junction bases left unmatched: 8. The germline V gene encodes CDR1 MDHEN and CDR2 SYDVKM. This CDR3 region has 16 residues.

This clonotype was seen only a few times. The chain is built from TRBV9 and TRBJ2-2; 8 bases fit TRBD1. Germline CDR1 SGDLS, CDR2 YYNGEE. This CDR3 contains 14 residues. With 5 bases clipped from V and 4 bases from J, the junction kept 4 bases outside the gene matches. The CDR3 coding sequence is TGTGCCAGCAGACAGACAGGGGCCACCGGGGAGCTGTTTTTT. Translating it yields CASRQTGATGELFF.

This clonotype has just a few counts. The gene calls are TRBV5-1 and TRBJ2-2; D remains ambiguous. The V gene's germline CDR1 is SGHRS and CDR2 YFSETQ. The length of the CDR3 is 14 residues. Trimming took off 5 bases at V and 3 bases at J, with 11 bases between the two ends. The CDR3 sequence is CASRGVTDTGELFF. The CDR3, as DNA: TGCGCCAGCAGAGGAGTTACGGACACCGGGGAGCTGTTTTTT.

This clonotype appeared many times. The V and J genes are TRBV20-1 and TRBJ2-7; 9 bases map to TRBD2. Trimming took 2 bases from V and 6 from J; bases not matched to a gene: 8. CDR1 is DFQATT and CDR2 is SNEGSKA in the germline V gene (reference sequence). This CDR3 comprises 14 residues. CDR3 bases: TGCAGTGCTAGACCCGAAGCGGGAGGCCTCGAGCAGTACTTC. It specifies CSARPEAGGLEQYF.

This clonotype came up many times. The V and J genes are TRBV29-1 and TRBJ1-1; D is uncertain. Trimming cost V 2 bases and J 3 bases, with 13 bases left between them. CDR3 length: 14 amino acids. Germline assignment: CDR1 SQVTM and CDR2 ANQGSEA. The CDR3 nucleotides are TGCAGCGTTGAATCCCGGGGTAGGGACACTGAAGCTTTCTTT. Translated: CSVESRGRDTEAFF.

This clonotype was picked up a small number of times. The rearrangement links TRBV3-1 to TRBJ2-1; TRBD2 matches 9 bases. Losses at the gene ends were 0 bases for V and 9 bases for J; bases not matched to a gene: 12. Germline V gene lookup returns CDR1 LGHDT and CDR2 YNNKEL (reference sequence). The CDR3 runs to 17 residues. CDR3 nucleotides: TGTGCCAGCAGCCAAGAGAACAGGGCGGCTAGCGGGATTGAGCAGTTCTTC. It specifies CASSQENRAASGIEQFF.